The 2 T cell receptor beta chains reported below all come from one sample, sequenced in a study of graft-versus-host responses after intestinal transplantation. Assay: immunoSEQ multiplex PCR; the TCRdb copy retains only in-frame clones and omits some. Here the sample spans tens of thousands of clones, roughly 95% being singletons. These TCRs' antigens remain unknown. The sample in question was unstimulated CD4+ T cells sorted from spleen or lymph node cells, obtained before transplant. Receptors originate from a human donor who was the organ donor for an intestinal transplant.

This chain uses TRBV4-1 with TRBJ2-7, with 8 bases that match TRBD1. Unmatched junction bases numbered 6, after V lost 0 bases and J lost 2 bases. Germline V CDR1 and CDR2: MGHRA, YSYEKL. The CDR3 has 16 amino acids. CDR3 in amino acids: CASSQDQGAVAYEQYF. The CDR3 nucleotides read TGCGCCAGCAGCCAAGATCAGGGGGCCGTCGCCTACGAGCAGTACTTC.

The rearrangement links TRBV7-2 to TRBJ2-3; the D gene is possibly TRBD2 (6 bases). V was clipped by 3 bases and J by 3 bases, with 7 bases between them. The CDR3 extends over 13 amino acids. Germline V gene lookup returns CDR1 SGHTA and CDR2 FQGNSA. CDR3 sequence (DNA): TGTGCCAGCAGCTTTCGGGGGACAGATACGCAGTATTTT. Protein sequence: CASSFRGTDTQYF.